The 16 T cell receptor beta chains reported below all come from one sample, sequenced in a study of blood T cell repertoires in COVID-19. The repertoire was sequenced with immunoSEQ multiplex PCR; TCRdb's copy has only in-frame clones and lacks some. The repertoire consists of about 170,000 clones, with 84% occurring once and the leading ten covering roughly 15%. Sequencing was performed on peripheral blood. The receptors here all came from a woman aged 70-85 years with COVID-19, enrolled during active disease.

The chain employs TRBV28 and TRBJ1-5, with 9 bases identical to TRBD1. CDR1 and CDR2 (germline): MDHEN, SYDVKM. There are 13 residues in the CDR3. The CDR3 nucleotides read TGTGGAACAGGGGGCTCAGACAATCAGCCCCAGCATTTT. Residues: CGTGGSDNQPQHF.

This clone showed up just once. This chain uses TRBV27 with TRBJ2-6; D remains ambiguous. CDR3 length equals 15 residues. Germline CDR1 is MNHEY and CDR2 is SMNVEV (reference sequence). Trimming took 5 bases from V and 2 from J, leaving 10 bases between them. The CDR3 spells CASSDAKTGANVLTF. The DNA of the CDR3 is TGTGCCAGCAGTGATGCGAAGACTGGGGCCAACGTCCTGACTTTC. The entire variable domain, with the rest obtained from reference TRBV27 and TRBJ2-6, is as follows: EAQVTQNPRYLITVTGKKLTVTCSQNMNHEYMSWYRQDPGLGLRQIYYSMNVEVTDKGDVPEGYKVSRKEKRNFPLILESPSPNQTSLYFCASSDAKTGANVLTFGAGSRLTVL.

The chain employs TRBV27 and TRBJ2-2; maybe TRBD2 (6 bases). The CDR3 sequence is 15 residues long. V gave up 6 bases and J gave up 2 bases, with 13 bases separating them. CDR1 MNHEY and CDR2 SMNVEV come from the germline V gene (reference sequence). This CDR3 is CASRDRDLNTGELFF. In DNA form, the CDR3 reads TGTGCCAGCAGAGACCGGGACTTAAACACCGGGGAGCTGTTTTTT.

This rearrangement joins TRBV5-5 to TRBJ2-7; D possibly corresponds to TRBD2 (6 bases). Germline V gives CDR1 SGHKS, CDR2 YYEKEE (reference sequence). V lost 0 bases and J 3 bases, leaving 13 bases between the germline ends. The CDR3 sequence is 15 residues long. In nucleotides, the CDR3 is TGTGCCAGCAGCTTGGGGGGCATGGGAGGCTACGAGCAGTACGTC. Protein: CASSLGGMGGYEQYV.

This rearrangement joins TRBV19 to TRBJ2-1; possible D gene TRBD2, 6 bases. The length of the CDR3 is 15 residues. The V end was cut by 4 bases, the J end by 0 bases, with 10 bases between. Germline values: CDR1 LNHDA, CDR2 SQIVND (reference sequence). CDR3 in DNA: TGTGCCAGTAGTAAGGCGGGAAACTCCTACAATGAGCAGTTCTTC. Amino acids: CASSKAGNSYNEQFF.

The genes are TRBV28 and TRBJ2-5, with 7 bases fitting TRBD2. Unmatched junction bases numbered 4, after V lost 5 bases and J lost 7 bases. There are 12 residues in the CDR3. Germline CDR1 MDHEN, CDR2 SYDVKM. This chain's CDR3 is CASSPGGGTQYF. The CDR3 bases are TGTGCCAGCAGTCCTGGGGGGGGGACCCAGTACTTC.

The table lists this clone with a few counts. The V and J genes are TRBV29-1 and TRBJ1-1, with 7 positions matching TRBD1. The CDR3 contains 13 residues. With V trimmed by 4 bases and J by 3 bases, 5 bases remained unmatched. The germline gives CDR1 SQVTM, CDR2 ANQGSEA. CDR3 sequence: CSVGDDRDTEAFF. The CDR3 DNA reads TGCAGCGTTGGGGACGACAGGGACACTGAAGCTTTCTTT.

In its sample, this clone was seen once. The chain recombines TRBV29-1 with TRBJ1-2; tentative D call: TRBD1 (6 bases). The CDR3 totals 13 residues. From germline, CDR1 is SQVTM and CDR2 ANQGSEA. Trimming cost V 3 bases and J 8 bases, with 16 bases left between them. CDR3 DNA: TGCAGCGTTGACGAGGGCAGGGGATGGGGCTACACCTTC. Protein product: CSVDEGRGWGYTF.

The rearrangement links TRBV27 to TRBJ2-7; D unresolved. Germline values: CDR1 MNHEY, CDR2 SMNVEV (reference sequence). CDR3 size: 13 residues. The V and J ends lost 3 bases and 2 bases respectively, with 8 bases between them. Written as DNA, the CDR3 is TGTGCCAGCAGTTTGGGCAGTACCTACGAGCAGTACGTC. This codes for CASSLGSTYEQYV.

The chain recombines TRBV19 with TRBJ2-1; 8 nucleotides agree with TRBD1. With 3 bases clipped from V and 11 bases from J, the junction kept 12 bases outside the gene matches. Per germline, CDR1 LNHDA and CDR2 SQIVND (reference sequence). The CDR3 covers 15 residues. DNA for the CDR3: TGTGCCAGTAGTATTAGGCAGGGGGCGACATCCCAGCAGTTCTTC. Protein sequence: CASSIRQGATSQQFF.

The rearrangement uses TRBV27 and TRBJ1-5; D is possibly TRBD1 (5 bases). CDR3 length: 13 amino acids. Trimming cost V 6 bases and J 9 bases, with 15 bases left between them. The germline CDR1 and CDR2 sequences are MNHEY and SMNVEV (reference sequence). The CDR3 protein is CASSWGGVSPQHF. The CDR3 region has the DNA TGTGCCAGCAGCTGGGGGGGAGTCTCGCCCCAGCATTTT.

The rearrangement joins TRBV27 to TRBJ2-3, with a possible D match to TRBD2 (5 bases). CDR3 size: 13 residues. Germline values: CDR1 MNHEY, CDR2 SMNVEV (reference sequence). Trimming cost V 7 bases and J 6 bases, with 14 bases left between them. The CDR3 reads CASKGGVADTQYF. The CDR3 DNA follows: TGTGCCAGCAAAGGAGGCGTCGCCGATACGCAGTATTTT.

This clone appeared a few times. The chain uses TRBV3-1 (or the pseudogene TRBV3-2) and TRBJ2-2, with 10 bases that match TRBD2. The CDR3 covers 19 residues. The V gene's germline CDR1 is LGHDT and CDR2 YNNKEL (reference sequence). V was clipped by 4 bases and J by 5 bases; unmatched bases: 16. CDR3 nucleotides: TGTGCCAGCAGCCCCCGTCACAGCGGGGGGGCGTCAGGGACCGGGGAGCTGTTTTTT. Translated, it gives CASSPRHSGGASGTGELFF.

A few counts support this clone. CDR3 protein: CASRERNGHQPQHF. CDR3 bases: TGTGCCAGCCGGGAACGAAACGGGCATCAGCCCCAGCATTTT. The V gene is TRBV28, the J gene TRBJ1-5, with unresolved D. Trimming cost V 8 bases and J 5 bases, with 16 bases left between them. CDR3 length: 14 residues. Germline CDR1 is MDHEN and CDR2 is SYDVKM.

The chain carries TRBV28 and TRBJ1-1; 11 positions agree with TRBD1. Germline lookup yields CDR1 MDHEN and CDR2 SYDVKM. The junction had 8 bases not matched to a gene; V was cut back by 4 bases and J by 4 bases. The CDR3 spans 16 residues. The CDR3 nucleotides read TGTGCCAGCAGTTCAGGGGGACAGGGGGGTACCACTGAAGCTTTCTTT. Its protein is CASSSGGQGGTTEAFF.

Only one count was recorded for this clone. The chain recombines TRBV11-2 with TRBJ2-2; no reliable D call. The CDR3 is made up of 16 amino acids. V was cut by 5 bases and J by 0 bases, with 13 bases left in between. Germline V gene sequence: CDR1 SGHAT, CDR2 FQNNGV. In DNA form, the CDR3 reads TGTGCCAGCAGCCCCCACTCACTACCGAACACCGGGGAGCTGTTTTTT. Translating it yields CASSPHSLPNTGELFF.